This T cell receptor (beta chain) comes out of a study of blood T cell repertoires in COVID-19. Whole-study context: Acute and convalescent COVID-19 specimens originated in the United States, Italy and Spain.

CDR3 length: 18 residues. J lost 2 bases, V lost 6 bases, and 11 bases had no gene match. CDR1 is MNHEY, CDR2 SVGEGT, per germline. As handled by the study authors: Quantification of nucleated cells was approximated via reference gene primer amplification. The assay was immunoSEQ multiplex PCR, and TCRdb's table has in-frame clones only and misses some. Clone size and V and J calls were adopted from that table, with D and trimming inferred from the DNA. The sample consists of 230,000 or so clones, about 88% of them appearing once. The V and J genes are TRBV6-2 or TRBV6-3 and TRBJ2-5, with TRBD2 matching over 14 bases. The sequenced sample consisted of PBMCs or T cells enriched from blood (not recorded which). The receptor was derived from a woman aged 30 to 39 who had recovered from COVID-19. This chain's CDR3 is CASSELWTSGRRQETQYF. The CDR3 DNA follows: TGTGCCAGCAGCGAGCTATGGACTAGCGGGAGGAGGCAAGAGACCCAGTACTTC.